Below, 23 T cell receptor beta chains from the same sample are listed, as sequenced in a study of T cells after yellow fever vaccination. From the 5' RACE reads, TCRdb called clonotypes with MiXCR, one entry per CDR3 protein. The sample includes 300,000 to 350,000 distinct CDR3 sequences, under 5% seen only once; the top ten take about 24%. The sample here was PBMCs, taken 5 days after the yellow fever booster vaccination. The receptors derive from a man between 18 and 29 years old who received the YFV17D yellow fever vaccine.

This clonotype was observed a few times. The DNA of the CDR3 is TGCGCCAGTCAGACCGACCGGATGACGAACACCATATATTTT. It codes for CASQTDRMTNTIYF. The V gene is TRBV5-1, the J gene TRBJ1-3; D gene ambiguous. The CDR3 totals 14 residues. The V gene's germline CDR1 is SGHRS and CDR2 YFSETQ. V lost 8 bases and J 7 bases, leaving 19 bases between the germline ends.

This clonotype showed up just a few times. The chain couples TRBV28 to TRBJ1-2; no reliable D call. Trimming pared 1 base from V and 8 bases from J, leaving 17 bases between. The CDR3 has 15 amino acids. Germline-derived CDR1 and CDR2 are MDHEN and SYDVKM. CDR3 coding DNA: TGTGCCAGCAGTTTATTCAGCGGGGTCCTTGGGGGCTACACCTTC. This codes for CASSLFSGVLGGYTF.

A few counts support this clonotype. This chain links TRBV12-3 or TRBV12-4 with TRBJ2-7; a possible D gene is TRBD1 (6 bases). V shed 4 bases and J shed 5 bases, with 18 bases lying between them. The CDR3 contains 15 residues. This CDR3 reads CASSWGEQGPHEQYV. Written as DNA, the CDR3 is TGTGCCAGCAGTTGGGGTGAACAGGGACCCCACGAGCAGTACGTC.

This clonotype was detected ten times or more. This chain links TRBV7-9 with TRBJ2-2; D gene unclear. The CDR3 has 12 amino acids. Germline CDR1 and CDR2: SEHNR and FQNEAQ (reference sequence). V dropped 4 bases and J dropped 8 bases, with 8 bases sitting between them. The CDR3 sequence: CASSWSSGELFF. The CDR3 coding sequence is TGTGCCAGCAGCTGGAGTTCAGGGGAGCTGTTTTTT.

The rearrangement uses TRBV7-2 and TRBJ1-5, with D unresolved. There are 15 residues in the CDR3. Trimming shortened V by 2 bases and J by 1 base, and 9 bases separated the two germline ends. Germline CDR1 reads SGHTA; CDR2 reads FQGNSA. The CDR3 region has the DNA TGTGCCAGCAGCTTATATGGCAGCAGCAATCAGCCCCAGCATTTT. Its translation is CASSLYGSSNQPQHF.

The gene calls are TRBV5-1 and TRBJ2-1; the D gene is possibly TRBD2 (6 bases). The ends were cut back, 0 bases at V and 10 bases at J, with 11 bases in the middle. The CDR3 runs to 13 residues. CDR1 and CDR2 (germline): SGHRS, YFSETQ. The chain's CDR3 is CASSLGIAVEQFF. The CDR3 nucleotides read TGCGCCAGCAGCTTGGGCATAGCGGTGGAGCAGTTCTTC.

The chain is built from TRBV5-6 and TRBJ2-7; unclear D gene. Trimming shortened V by 3 bases and J by 4 bases, and 8 bases separated the two germline ends. CDR3 length: 12 residues. CDR1 and CDR2 from the germline V gene are SGHDT and YYEEEE. The CDR3 DNA is TGTGCCAGCAGCTATGGGGAATACGAGCAGTACGTC. The encoded protein is CASSYGEYEQYV.

The rearrangement uses TRBV6-2 or TRBV6-3 and TRBJ1-2; TRBD1 is a possible D gene (5 bases). This CDR3 contains 13 residues. With 2 bases removed from V and 8 bases from J, the gap between germline ends came to 12 bases. CDR1 and CDR2 (germline): MNHEY, SVGEGT. The CDR3 DNA is TGTGCCAGCAGTTACGGGACGTTGGGAGGCTACACCTTC. Translation: CASSYGTLGGYTF.

This clonotype showed up just a few times. The gene calls are TRBV2 and TRBJ2-2, with 13 bases lining up with TRBD2. The V segment lost 7 bases and the J segment 6 bases; nucleotides outside the gene matches: 5. CDR1 is SNHLY, CDR2 FYNNEI, per germline. This CDR3 region has 15 residues. The CDR3 DNA reads TGTGCCAGCAAGACGACTAGCGGGGGGCCCGGGGAGCTGTTTTTT. This gives the protein CASKTTSGGPGELFF.

This clonotype has a count of ten or more. The J gene is TRBJ1-1, the V gene TRBV18; D unresolved. V was trimmed by 3 bases and J by 0 bases, leaving 5 bases between them. The CDR3 contains 13 residues. Looked up from germline, CDR1 is KGHSH and CDR2 is LQKENI. CDR3 DNA sequence: TGTGCCAGCTCACCGCAGGTGAACACTGAAGCTTTCTTT. Amino acids: CASSPQVNTEAFF.

The V call is TRBV24-1, the J call TRBJ1-2; D not certain. V was cut by 3 bases and J by 7 bases, with 11 bases left in between. This CDR3 is 13 amino acids long. Per the germline V gene, CDR1 is KGHDR and CDR2 is SFDVKD. The CDR3 DNA sequence: TGTGCCACCAGTGATAACGGGAAGGGTGGCTACACCTTC. Translated, it gives CATSDNGKGGYTF.

The CDR3 sequence: CASSQARGDVSTEAFF. DNA of the CDR3: TGTGCCAGCAGCCAAGCCCGGGGGGACGTCAGCACTGAAGCTTTCTTT. This rearrangement joins TRBV4-2 to TRBJ1-1; maybe TRBD1 (5 bases). Between the trimmed V and J ends, which lost 1 base and 4 bases, there was a span of 16 bases. The CDR3 sequence is 16 residues long. Germline V lookup: CDR1 LGHNA, CDR2 YNFKEQ.

There are many counts of this clonotype. The J gene is TRBJ2-1, the V gene TRBV5-1; D perhaps matches TRBD1 (5 bases). Germline loops: CDR1 SGHRS, CDR2 YFSETQ. Between the trimmed V and J ends, which lost 3 bases and 2 bases, there was a span of 12 bases. The CDR3 length is 15 residues. DNA of the CDR3: TGCGCCAGCAGCTCACCGCAGGGAACCTACAATGAGCAGTTCTTC. Its translation is CASSSPQGTYNEQFF.

In its sample, this clonotype was seen a few times. This sequence joins TRBV20-1 and TRBJ2-2; 9 positions agree with TRBD2. The germline V gene encodes CDR1 DFQATT and CDR2 SNEGSKA (reference sequence). The CDR3 totals 17 residues. Trimming at V came to 1 base and at J to 4 bases, leaving 10 bases not matched to a gene. In nucleotides, the CDR3 is TGCAGTGCTAGAGGGGTAATAGCGGGGGTCGTCACCGGGGAGCTGTTTTTT. Its protein product is CSARGVIAGVVTGELFF.

V gene TRBV12-3 or TRBV12-4 combines with J gene TRBJ2-3; tentative D call: TRBD2 (7 bases). The V end was cut by 4 bases, the J end by 2 bases, with 13 bases between. The CDR3 has 15 amino acids. The CDR3 bases are TGTGCCAGCAGTTGGCGGGGGCTACCCACAGATACGCAGTATTTT. It encodes CASSWRGLPTDTQYF.

The sample holds many counts of this clonotype. The CDR3 DNA follows: TGTGCCAGCAGCCAAGAGGTAGGGCGCAACGAGCAGTACGTC. Translation gives CASSQEVGRNEQYV. The chain recombines TRBV4-2 with TRBJ2-7; D remains unclear. Looked up from germline, CDR1 is LGHNA and CDR2 is YNFKEQ. The length of the CDR3 is 14 residues. Trimming removed 0 bases at V and 5 bases at J, with 11 bases between.

This clonotype was detected ten times or more. This sequence joins TRBV7-2 and TRBJ2-5, with TRBD1 identical over 8 bases. Germline values: CDR1 SGHTA, CDR2 FQGNSA. Trimming at V came to 0 bases and at J to 5 bases, leaving 5 bases not matched to a gene. CDR3 size: 15 residues. The CDR3 protein is CASSLAVRGPETQYF. The DNA for the CDR3 is TGTGCCAGCAGCTTAGCGGTCAGGGGGCCCGAGACCCAGTACTTC.

This clonotype was detected ten times or more. The chain uses TRBV5-1 and TRBJ2-1, with 7 bases fitting TRBD1. In germline, CDR1 is SGHRS, CDR2 YFSETQ. The length of the CDR3 is 14 residues. With V trimmed by 4 bases and J by 3 bases, 4 bases remained unmatched. As DNA, the CDR3 is TGCGCCAGCAGCCCGGGACAGAACTACAATGAGCAGTTCTTC. Amino acid sequence: CASSPGQNYNEQFF.

This clonotype was seen repeatedly, ten times or more. This chain links TRBV12-3 or TRBV12-4 with TRBJ1-2; D unclear. Trimming took off 1 base at V and 5 bases at J, with 5 bases between the two ends. The CDR3 runs to 12 residues. DNA for the CDR3: TGTGCCAGCAGTTTAGGGGTTTATGGCTACACCTTC. Protein: CASSLGVYGYTF.

This clonotype was detected a few times. This rearrangement joins TRBV20-1 to TRBJ1-6, with 9 bases matching TRBD1. This CDR3 is 14 amino acids long. J gave up 9 bases and V 1 base, and 4 bases lay outside the gene matches. The germline CDR1 and CDR2 sequences are DFQATT and SNEGSKA (reference sequence). The CDR3 is CSARAGQGPSPLHF. The CDR3 DNA is TGCAGTGCTAGAGCGGGACAGGGACCTTCACCCCTCCACTTT.

CDR3 nucleotide sequence: TGCAGTGCTAGAGATCTTGGCGGGGACTACAATGAGCAGTTCTTC. Residues: CSARDLGGDYNEQFF. This chain joins TRBV20-1 and TRBJ2-1, with D perhaps TRBD2 (6 bases). The V end was cut by 0 bases, the J end by 3 bases, with 12 bases between. The length of the CDR3 is 15 residues. Germline CDR1 is DFQATT and CDR2 is SNEGSKA (reference sequence).

This clonotype turned up a few times. The rearrangement uses TRBV10-3 and TRBJ2-6; D ambiguous. This CDR3 has 13 residues. Germline CDR1 is ENHRY and CDR2 is SYGVKD. Trimming shortened V by 7 bases and J by 1 base, and 5 bases separated the two germline ends. The CDR3 region has the DNA TGTGCCATCAAGGGATCTGGGGCCAACGTCCTGACTTTC. Amino acids: CAIKGSGANVLTF.

This clonotype was picked up many times. The genes are TRBV25-1 and TRBJ1-4; D is possibly TRBD1 (6 bases). V lost 7 bases and J 3 bases, leaving 12 bases between the germline ends. Germline loops: CDR1 MGHDK, CDR2 SYGVNS. This CDR3 has 14 residues. CDR3 residues: CASTTGRANEKLFF. As DNA, the CDR3 is TGTGCCAGCACAACAGGGCGGGCTAATGAAAAACTGTTTTTT. The variable domain in full, completed from reference TRBV25-1 and TRBJ1-4, reads EADIYQTPRYLVIGTGKKITLECSQTMGHDKMYWYQQDPGMELHLIHYSYGVNSTEKGDLSSESTVSRIRTEHFPLTLESARPSHTSQYLCASTTGRANEKLFFGSGTQLSVL.